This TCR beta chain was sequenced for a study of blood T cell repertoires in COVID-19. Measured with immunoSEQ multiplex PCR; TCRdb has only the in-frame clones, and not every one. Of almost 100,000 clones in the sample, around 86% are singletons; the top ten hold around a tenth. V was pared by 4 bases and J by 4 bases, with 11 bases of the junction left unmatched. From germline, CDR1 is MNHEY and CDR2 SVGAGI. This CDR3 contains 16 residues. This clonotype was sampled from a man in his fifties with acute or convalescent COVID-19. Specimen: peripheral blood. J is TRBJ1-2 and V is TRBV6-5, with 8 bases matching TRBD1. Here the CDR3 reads CASSFRTGSSSYGYTF. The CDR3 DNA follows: TGTGCCAGCAGTTTCCGGACAGGGTCCTCTTCCTATGGCTACACCTTC.